This TCR beta chain was recovered during a study of cytomegalovirus exposure and HLA in healthy donors. Study in general: A data release that came early held approximately 85 million unique TCRs from HLA-typed donors.

About this clone itself: What it recognizes is unknown. Other DNA variants within this sample encode the same CDR3.

Primers for the PCR totalled 60 Vbeta and 13 Jbeta. Sequencing was performed with immunoSEQ multiplex PCR; in TCRdb, only in-frame clones are kept and a portion is missing. Here the sample spans some 150,000 clones, 70% to 80% being singletons. These donors, healthy bone marrow donors, were studied. V was pared by 5 bases and J by 1 base, with 16 bases between. Germline V lookup: CDR1 SNHLY, CDR2 FYNNEI. The CDR3 length is 16 residues. Study-wide results and limits: 16,951 TCR beta sequences were associated with HLA alleles at 0.05 false discovery rate in a later analysis.

The rearrangement uses TRBV2 and TRBJ2-3; D is unresolved. The source material was PBMCs. This clonotype originated in a man aged 50 or older in good health and CMV-seropositive. The CDR3, as DNA: TGTGCCAGCAGTAAAACCCCTAGTGAACGCACAGATACGCAGTATTTT. It specifies CASSKTPSERTDTQYF.